This is a list of T cell receptor beta chains from one sample in a study of T-cell reconstitution after alpha-beta-depleted transplantation in children. TCRdb reprocessed the PCR reads via MiXCR and lists one record per CDR3 protein. The table shows 250,000 to 300,000 distinct CDR3 sequences, with nearly 8% occurring only once. The specimen comprised peripheral blood, sampled 360 days after TCRalphabeta/CD19-depleted stem cell transplant. Receptor source: a female patient between 2 and 15 years old who had a stem cell transplant for Fanconi anemia, so the T cells may come from the graft donor. CDR3s leave out the opening cysteine and the closing phenylalanine or tryptophan. A D gene is named only where the DNA matches it firmly. The listing skips clone size in some rows; elsewhere it reads once, few, many or a size class.

d_call | v_call | clone_size | cdr3_aa
TRBD1 | TRBV29-1 | many | SVGQSSYNEQF
NA | TRBV12-3/TRBV12-4 | many | ASSSPADTQETQY
NA | TRBV5-1 | few | ASSLEGFGLATDTQY
NA | TRBV7-2 | NA | ASSPNGRGLAF
NA | TRBV20-1 | few | SARGQLQETQY
NA | TRBV9 | NA | ASSVGQGHYEQY
TRBD2 | TRBV12-3/TRBV12-4 | many | ASSLGPSGRAKETQY
TRBD2 | TRBV11-2 | many | ASSLDGGAPYNEQF
NA | TRBV29-1 | few | SAWDTNSGNTIY
NA | TRBV6-1 | NA | ASSDSGFYDEQY
NA | TRBV6-2/TRBV6-3 | NA | ASSFTGWHEQF
NA | TRBV6-5 | NA | ASSPRGATEAF
TRBD2 | TRBV6-2/TRBV6-3 | NA | ASILAGGYNEQF
NA | TRBV5-4 | many | ASSLDHEQF
NA | TRBV6-6 | few | ASSYGRGDTQY
NA | TRBV9 | many | ASSALSGAGSYEQY
TRBD2 | TRBV5-1 | many | ASSLEKKAGYTDTQY
NA | TRBV10-1 | many | ASSESGTGELF
NA | TRBV7-9 | NA | ASSFPRRSQETQY
NA | TRBV9 | many | ASSVVPGVTNEKLF
TRBD1 | TRBV29-1 | many | SVVGGTGDADTQY
TRBD2 | TRBV24-1 | many | ATRPAGESYEQY